This T cell receptor (beta chain) was retrieved from a study of response to subunit inactivated influenza vaccine (dated by TCRdb to 2017 to 2018). For context, the study as a whole: To follow how T cells responded to a trivalent subunit inactivated influenza vaccine, the researchers relied on deep quantitative profiling of the T cell receptor repertoire.

According to the germline V gene, CDR1 reads SGHTA and CDR2 reads FQGNSA. The CDR3 contains 17 residues, cysteine and phenylalanine counted. CDR3 DNA only is kept here, 51 bases in frame from base 1. Trimming takes 1 base from V and 2 bases from J, and the germline ends sit 17 bases apart. About this clonotype itself: Its cognate antigen has yet to be identified. Nothing much larger sits one base from this clone, and base qualities are not available.

Results the study describes overall, beyond this receptor: The authors suggested that each seasonal influenza vaccination may recruit only a limited number of new T cells.

The library was produced with RT-PCR. Sequencing took place on an Illumina HiSeq 2500. The public reads were quality trimmed at Q25 with fastp and then assembled into clones with MiXCR by TCRdb, keeping productive beta chains. Each CDR3 protein gets just one entry, which takes the most common genes and DNA from the rows behind it. The sample table lists around 320,000 distinct CDR3 sequences, approximately 20% of them with a count of one. The ten most abundant clones make up 10% of the sample. The sequenced sample was PBMCs from blood, obtained less than 22 months after vaccination. The source is a man between 50 and 69 years old who received an inactivated influenza vaccine. Donor details come from another sample of the same person, matched by shared clones. The chain is made from TRBV7-2 and TRBJ2-5, with a tentative D gene TRBD1 over 5 matching bases. In nucleotide form, the sequence is TGTGCCAGCAGCTTAGTCGCCCCACCTGACAGACAAGAGACCCAGTACTTC. Its amino acids are CASSLVAPPDRQETQYF.